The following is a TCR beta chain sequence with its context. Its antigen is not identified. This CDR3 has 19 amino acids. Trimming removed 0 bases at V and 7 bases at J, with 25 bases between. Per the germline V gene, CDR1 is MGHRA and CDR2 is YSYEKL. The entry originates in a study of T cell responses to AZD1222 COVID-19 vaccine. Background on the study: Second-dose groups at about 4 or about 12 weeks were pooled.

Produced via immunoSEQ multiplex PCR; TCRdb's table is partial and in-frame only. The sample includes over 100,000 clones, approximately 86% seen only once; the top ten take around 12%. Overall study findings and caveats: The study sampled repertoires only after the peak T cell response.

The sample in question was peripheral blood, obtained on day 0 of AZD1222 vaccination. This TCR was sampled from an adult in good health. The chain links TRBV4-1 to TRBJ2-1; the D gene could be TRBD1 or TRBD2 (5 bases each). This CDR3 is CASSQDEGRLGRPGNEQFF. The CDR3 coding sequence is TGCGCCAGCAGCCAAGATGAGGGGCGCCTGGGGCGGCCTGGAAATGAGCAGTTCTTC.